This T cell receptor (beta chain) is from a study of cytomegalovirus exposure and HLA in healthy donors. Germline values: CDR1 LNHDA, CDR2 SQIVND (reference sequence). The V gene end was trimmed by 3 bases and the J gene end by 0 bases; junction bases not matched to a gene: 4. There are 17 residues in the CDR3. Primers included in the PCR were 60 Vbeta and 13 Jbeta primers. Only in-frame clones appear in the TCRdb table, and some are missing; sequencing was by immunoSEQ multiplex PCR. Altogether about 150,000 clones are present, roughly 80% being singletons, with the ten largest covering approximately 1.4%. Notes on the study in general: The authors listed 180 or so TCR beta chains as cytomegalovirus-associated.

Details on this clone: Its cognate antigen is unknown.

The sequenced material came from PBMCs. V gene TRBV19 combines with J gene TRBJ1-3; 11 bases agree with TRBD1. This TCR was recovered from a man between 18 and 29 years old in good health and CMV-seronegative. The CDR3 bases are TGTGCCAGTAGTATCGGACAGGGGGCAAACTCTGGAAACACCATATATTTT. It yields the protein CASSIGQGANSGNTIYF.